The T cell receptor (beta chain) described here comes from a study of shared clonotypes between healthy human individuals. TCRdb's copy holds only in-frame clones and misses some; the assay was immunoSEQ multiplex PCR. This sample has about 2.4 million clones; 80% to 95% occur once, and the top ten carry 0.36%. Trimming took 4 bases from V and 3 from J; bases not matched to a gene: 6. In germline, CDR1 is SGHRS, CDR2 YFSETQ. The CDR3 is made up of 16 amino acids. Material for sequencing was naive CD4+ T cells from PBMCs. Subset described: CD45RA+ positively selected. The clonotype was recovered from a young man in good health. Some clones in this sample may be carry-over from other donors' samples. This chain connects TRBV5-1 to TRBJ2-3; TRBD2 aligns across 12 bases. The CDR3 reads CASSLRTSGTTDTQYF. The CDR3 bases are TGCGCCAGCAGCCTTCGGACTAGCGGGACGACAGATACGCAGTATTTT.